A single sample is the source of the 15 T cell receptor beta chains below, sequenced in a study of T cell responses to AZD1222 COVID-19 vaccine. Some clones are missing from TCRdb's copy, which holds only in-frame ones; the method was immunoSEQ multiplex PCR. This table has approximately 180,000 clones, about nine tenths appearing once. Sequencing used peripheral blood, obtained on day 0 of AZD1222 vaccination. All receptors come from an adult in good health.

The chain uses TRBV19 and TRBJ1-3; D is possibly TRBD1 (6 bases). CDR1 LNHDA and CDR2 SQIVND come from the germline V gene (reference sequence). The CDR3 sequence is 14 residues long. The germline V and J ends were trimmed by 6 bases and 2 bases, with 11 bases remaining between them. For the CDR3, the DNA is TGTGCCAGTAGCCTGGACAGAGCTGGAAACACCATATATTTT. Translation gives CASSLDRAGNTIYF.

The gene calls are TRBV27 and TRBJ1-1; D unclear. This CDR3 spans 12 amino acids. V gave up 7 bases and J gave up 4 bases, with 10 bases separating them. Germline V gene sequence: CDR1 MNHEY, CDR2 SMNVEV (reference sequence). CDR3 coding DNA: TGTGCCAGCATGAGGGTGGCCACTGAAGCTTTCTTT. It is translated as CASMRVATEAFF.

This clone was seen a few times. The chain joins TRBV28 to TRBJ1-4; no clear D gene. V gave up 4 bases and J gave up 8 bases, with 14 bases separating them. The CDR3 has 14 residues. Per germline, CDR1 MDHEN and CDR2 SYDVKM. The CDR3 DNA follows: TGTGCCAGCAGTTCCCTGCCAGGTCGGGAAAAACTGTTTTTT. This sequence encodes CASSSLPGREKLFF.

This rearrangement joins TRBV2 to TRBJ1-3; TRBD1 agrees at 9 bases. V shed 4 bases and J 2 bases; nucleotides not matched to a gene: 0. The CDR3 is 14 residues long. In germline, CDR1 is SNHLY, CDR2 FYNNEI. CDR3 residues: CASSGQGAGNTIYF. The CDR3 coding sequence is TGTGCCAGCAGTGGACAGGGGGCTGGAAACACCATATATTTT.

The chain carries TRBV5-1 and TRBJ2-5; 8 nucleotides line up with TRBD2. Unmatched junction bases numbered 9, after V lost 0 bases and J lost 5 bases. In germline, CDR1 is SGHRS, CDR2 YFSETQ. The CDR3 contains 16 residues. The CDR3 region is CASSLAPGGAGETQYF. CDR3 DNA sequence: TGCGCCAGCAGCTTGGCTCCGGGGGGGGCCGGGGAGACCCAGTACTTC.

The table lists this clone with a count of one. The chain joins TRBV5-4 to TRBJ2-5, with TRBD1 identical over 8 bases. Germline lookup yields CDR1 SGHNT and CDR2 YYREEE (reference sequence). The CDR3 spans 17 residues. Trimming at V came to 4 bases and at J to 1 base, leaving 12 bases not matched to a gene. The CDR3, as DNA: TGTGCCAGCAGCCTGGGTGGAGACAGGGGTGGCCAAGAGACCCAGTACTTC. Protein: CASSLGGDRGGQETQYF.

CDR3 sequence reads: CATRDRGNSGELFF. CDR3 bases: TGTGCCACCAGGGACAGGGGAAACTCCGGGGAGCTGTTTTTT. J is TRBJ2-2 and V is TRBV24-1, with TRBD1 identical over 9 bases. Germline V CDR1 and CDR2: KGHDR, SFDVKD. J was trimmed by 6 bases and V by 7 bases; bases with no gene match: 5. This CDR3 is built from 14 residues.

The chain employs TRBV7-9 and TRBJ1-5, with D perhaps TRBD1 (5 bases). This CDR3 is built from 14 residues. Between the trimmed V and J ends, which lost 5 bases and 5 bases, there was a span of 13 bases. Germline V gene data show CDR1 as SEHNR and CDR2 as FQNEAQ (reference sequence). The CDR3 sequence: CASSHMPGDQPQHF. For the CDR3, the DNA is TGTGCCAGCAGCCACATGCCGGGGGATCAGCCCCAGCATTTT.

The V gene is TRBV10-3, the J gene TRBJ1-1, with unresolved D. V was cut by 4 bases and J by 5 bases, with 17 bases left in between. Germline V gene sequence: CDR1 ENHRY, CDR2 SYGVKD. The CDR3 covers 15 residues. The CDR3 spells CAISGVGSVSTEAFF. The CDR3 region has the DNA TGTGCCATCAGTGGAGTAGGGTCAGTATCGACTGAAGCTTTCTTT.

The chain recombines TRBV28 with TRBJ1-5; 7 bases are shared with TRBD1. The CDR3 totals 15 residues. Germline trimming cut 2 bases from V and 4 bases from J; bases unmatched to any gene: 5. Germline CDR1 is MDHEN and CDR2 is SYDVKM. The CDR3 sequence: CASSLDRAANQPQHF. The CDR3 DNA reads TGTGCCAGCAGTTTAGACAGGGCGGCGAATCAGCCCCAGCATTTT.

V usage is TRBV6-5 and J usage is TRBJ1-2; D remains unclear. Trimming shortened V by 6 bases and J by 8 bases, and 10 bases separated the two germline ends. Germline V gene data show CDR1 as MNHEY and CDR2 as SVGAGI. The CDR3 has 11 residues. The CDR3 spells CASRTPRGYTF. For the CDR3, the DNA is TGTGCCAGCAGAACTCCGCGAGGCTACACCTTC.

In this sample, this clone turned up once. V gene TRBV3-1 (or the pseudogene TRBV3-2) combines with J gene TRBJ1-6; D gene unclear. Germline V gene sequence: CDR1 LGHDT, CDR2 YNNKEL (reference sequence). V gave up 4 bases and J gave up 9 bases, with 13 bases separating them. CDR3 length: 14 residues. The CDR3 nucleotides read TGTGCCAGCAGCCCAGGACCGTCGGTTTCACCCCTCCACTTT. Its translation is CASSPGPSVSPLHF.

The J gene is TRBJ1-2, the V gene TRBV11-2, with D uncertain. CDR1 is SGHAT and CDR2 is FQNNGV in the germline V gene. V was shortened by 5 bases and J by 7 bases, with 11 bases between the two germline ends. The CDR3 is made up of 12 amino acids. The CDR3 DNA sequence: TGTGCCAGCAGCCCGTTTGTCAGTGGCTACACCTTC. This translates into CASSPFVSGYTF.

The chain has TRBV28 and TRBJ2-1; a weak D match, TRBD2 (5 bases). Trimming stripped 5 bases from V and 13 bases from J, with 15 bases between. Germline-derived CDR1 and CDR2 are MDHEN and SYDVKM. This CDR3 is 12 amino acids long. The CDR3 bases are TGTGCCAGCAGTAGGGCGGAGGATCTACAGTTCTTC. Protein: CASSRAEDLQFF.

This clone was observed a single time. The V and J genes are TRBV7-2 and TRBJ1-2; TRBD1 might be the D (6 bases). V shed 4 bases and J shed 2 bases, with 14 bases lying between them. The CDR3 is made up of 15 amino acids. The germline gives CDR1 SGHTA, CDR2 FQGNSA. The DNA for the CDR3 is TGTGCCAGCAGCTGGGAAGGTACAGGGAACTATGGCTACACCTTC. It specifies CASSWEGTGNYGYTF.